The present T cell receptor (beta chain) was sequenced within a study of shared clonotypes between healthy human individuals (dated by TCRdb to 2020 to 2022). Notes on the research overall: The cohort comprised a couple of women and three men aged 18 to 49 years. For each donor, CD4 naive and CD4 memory were each given three plates, CD8 naive was given two plates, and CD8 memory was given one plate. The study deeply sequenced blood TCR repertoires of about 5 healthy adults to estimate repertoire size and the extent of clonotype sharing between individuals. Libraries were prepared and TCR repertoires were sequenced by different laboratories using diverse techniques, in order to increase sequencing depth and limit assay-specific biases. Each donor's leukapheresis produced roughly between about 0.9 and 9.5 billion PBMCs. Study-level results and caveats: Compared with non-shared clonotypes, clonotypes shared by all four sorted-subset donors had higher generation probabilities. Sampling was limited to blood, and TCR repertoires in tissue likely differ from TCR repertoires in blood. Sharing across a few donors was observed for approximately 5% of naive CD4, over 3% of naive CD8, 2% to 2.5% of memory CD4, and roughly 0.4% of memory CD8 clonotypes. Naive subsets generally had larger estimated clonotype richness than memory subsets did. Because the study included a small number of donors, the genetic and exposure-history diversity represented was limited. Rarefaction of sorted-subset datasets indicated incomplete sequencing despite the large sequencing depth. Based on pairwise subsampling, the degree of clonotype sharing among donors was expected to be affected by sequencing depth.

Using the deep immunoSEQ assay, TCR CDR3 regions were amplified from genomic DNA by multiplex PCR. Extracted genomic DNA from each cell subset was distributed evenly across all wells of several immunoSEQ 96-well plates, and each plate was treated as a replicate. For sorted subsets, around 200 ng genomic DNA, equal to approximately 30,000 T cell genomes, was loaded into each replicate PCR. The purified libraries were quantified using a Qubit 3.0 fluorometer, sized with a Bioanalyzer 2100, and then quantified again using the KAPA Library Quantification kit. Every immunoSEQ 96-well plate was sequenced on a dedicated single-read 150-cycle Illumina NextSeq 550 flow cell. For the original study's pipeline: Because the immunoSEQ output included only junctional sequences and no quality scores, the filtering could not be the same as the filtering used for full-length reads. Sequences were annotated with PyIR, a Python wrapper for IgBLAST v1.9, using IMGT germline references to assign V/J genes and CDR3. Reads were filtered out if the reads had weak V/J assignments (E-value above 1e-6), no CDR3, stop codons, out-of-frame junctions, or ambiguous translated residues. V3J clonotypes were defined as sequences sharing the same inferred V gene, J gene, and CDR3 amino acid sequence. Percentage overlap between repertoires was calculated by dividing the number of shared unique clonotypes by the size of the smaller repertoire. Three approaches were used to assess repertoire richness: RTK rarefaction, the Chao1 estimator, and Recon v2.1 estimates of unobserved clonotypes. Generation probabilities were computed with OLGA for all TCRbeta clonotypes obtained by the gDNA method from a few donors. The table comes from immuneACCESS by way of TCRdb, which keeps in-frame sequences with V and J called. Part of the clones is missing from these tables; in studies checked, under half for an unresolved V gene and the rest for unknown reasons. V and J calls and clone size come straight from that table; D and trimming were deduced from the DNA. The sample table holds around 2,000,000 clones, of which about 92% were seen once. The ten largest account for 1.7% of the sample.

CDR1 is given as SGHDT and CDR2 as YYEEEE, both from the germline V gene. From the cysteine up to the phenylalanine, the CDR3 has a length of 14 residues. CDR3 DNA is the only sequence kept; it has 42 bases, read in frame from the first base. Compared with germline, V lacks 0 bases and J lacks 4 bases; bases without a gene match: 2. CD8 naive samples were obtained by positive selection for CCR7 among CD45RO-negative cells, yielding a CD45RA+CCR7+ population from which TemRA cells were excluded. The donors were healthy, HIV-negative adults who had no recently reported acute infections or vaccinations. Every donor was a Caucasian adult living in Nashville, Tennessee, USA. After blood collection by leukapheresis, PBMCs were isolated using Ficoll-Histopaque density gradient centrifugation and then cryopreserved in the vapor phase of liquid nitrogen. Analytical flow cytometry was used to check the purity and quantity of each magnetically sorted T cell population. Each sorted fraction had its genomic DNA isolated and then quantified by UV absorbance on a Nanodrop 2000c.

Regarding this clone: Its antigen is unknown. Nothing much larger sits one base from this clone, and base qualities are not available.

The V gene is TRBV5-6 and the J gene is TRBJ2-7; 9 central bases correspond to TRBD1. Material for sequencing was naive CD8+ T cells from PBMCs. Sample cell subset or site, as interpreted from the label and publication: CD45RA+CCR7+. This TCR was recovered from a man aged 18 to 29 in good health. Some clones in this sample may be carry-over from other donors' samples. CDR3 protein: CASSLGQGDYEQYF. The DNA sequence is given as TGTGCCAGCAGCTTGGGACAGGGGGATTACGAGCAGTACTTC.